Presented here are 22 T cell receptor beta chains from one specimen sequenced in a study of OX40 agonist ivuxolimab in advanced cancers. The library was built by means of the immunoSEQ multiplex PCR assay. The table was pulled from immuneACCESS by TCRdb, which kept in-frame rearrangements only. Such tables lose some clones; where checked, under half of the loss comes from unresolved V genes, and the rest has no known cause. The sample table records 35,000 to 45,000 clones; over 80% of these occur just once. Around 28% of the sample is in the top ten clones. The sequences come from CD4+ or CD8+ T cells sorted from blood, collected in a trial of the OX40 agonist ivuxolimab. The receptor source for this set is an adult with an advanced solid tumor such as melanoma, head and neck, liver or kidney cancer.

The rearrangement uses TRBV5-6 and TRBJ2-3, with D perhaps matching TRBD2 (6 bases). Per germline, CDR1 SGHDT and CDR2 YYEEEE. This CDR3 comprises 15 residues. The V end lost 3 bases, the J end lost 4 bases, and 15 bases lay between the germline ends. CDR3 region: CASSSFWGVADTQYF. The CDR3 DNA sequence: TGTGCCAGCAGCTCATTTTGGGGGGTTGCAGATACGCAGTATTTT. The full variable domain, in which reference TRBV5-6 and TRBJ2-3 provide the parts outside the CDR3, is DAGVTQSPTHLIKTRGQQVTLRCSPKSGHDTVSWYQQALGQGPQFIFQYYEEEERQRGNFPDRFSGHQFPNYSSELNVNALLLGDSALYLCASSSFWGVADTQYFGPGTRLTVL.

J is TRBJ1-1 and V is TRBV4-1; 8 nucleotides match TRBD1. The CDR3 contains 17 residues. J gave up 0 bases and V 4 bases, and 10 bases lay outside the gene matches. Germline-derived CDR1 and CDR2 are MGHRA and YSYEKL. CDR3 region: CASSRQGLNGMNTEAFF. CDR3 sequence (DNA): TGCGCCAGCAGCCGACAGGGGCTTAACGGCATGAACACTGAAGCTTTCTTT.

This chain joins TRBV30 and TRBJ1-2; D call uncertain. The CDR3 is 13 residues long. The V gene lost 0 bases and the J gene lost 4 bases, with 9 bases spanning the gap. Germline V gives CDR1 GTSNPN, CDR2 SVGIG (reference sequence). The CDR3 DNA reads TGTGCCTGGAGTGTTTCGGGAACCTATGGCTACACCTTC. Translation: CAWSVSGTYGYTF.

The chain has TRBV27 and TRBJ2-1, with TRBD2 as a possible D gene (5 bases). Trimming removed 2 bases from V and 9 bases from J, with 5 bases in between. The CDR3 sequence is 11 residues long. CDR1 is MNHEY and CDR2 is SMNVEV in the germline V gene (reference sequence). This chain's CDR3 is CASSLGSEQFF. The CDR3 DNA follows: TGTGCCAGCAGTTTAGGGAGTGAGCAGTTCTTC.

The rearrangement joins TRBV4-2 to TRBJ2-2, with D unclear. This CDR3 is 17 amino acids long. The germline V gene has CDR1 LGHNA and CDR2 YNFKEQ. The V gene lost 1 base and the J gene lost 3 bases, with 15 bases spanning the gap. This CDR3 is CASSQVSQEWYTGELFF. CDR3 bases: TGTGCCAGCAGCCAAGTCAGTCAGGAGTGGTACACCGGGGAGCTGTTTTTT.

The chain carries TRBV7-6 and TRBJ1-5, with unresolved D. Germline V gives CDR1 SGHVS, CDR2 FNYEAQ. The CDR3 sequence is 13 residues long. With 4 bases removed from V and 5 bases from J, the gap between germline ends came to 9 bases. In DNA form, the CDR3 reads TGTGCCAGCAGCTCCTCGTGGGATCAGCCCCAGCATTTT. Its protein is CASSSSWDQPQHF. Filled out from reference TRBV7-6 and TRBJ1-5, the complete variable domain reads GAGVSQSPRYKVTKRGQDVALRCDPISGHVSLYWYRQALGQGPEFLTYFNYEAQQDKSGLPNDRFSAERPEGSISTLTIQRTEQRDSAMYRCASSSSWDQPQHFGDGTRLSIL.

The chain uses TRBV6-1 and TRBJ2-1; D is uncertain. The CDR3 sequence is 15 residues long. From germline, CDR1 is MNHNS and CDR2 SASEGT. Trimming pared 3 bases from V and 2 bases from J, leaving 11 bases between. The CDR3 spells CASSDELSTYNEQFF. CDR3 DNA: TGTGCCAGCAGTGACGAACTTAGTACCTACAATGAGCAGTTCTTC.

The chain combines TRBV5-6 with TRBJ2-7; D possibly uses TRBD1 or TRBD2 (6 bases each). The germline V gene encodes CDR1 SGHDT and CDR2 YYEEEE. Trimming removed 2 bases at V and 6 bases at J, with 15 bases between. This CDR3 is 14 amino acids long. The CDR3, as DNA: TGTGCCAGCAGCTTATGGGGGGCGCCCCCCGAGCAGTACTTC. Translating gives CASSLWGAPPEQYF.

The chain combines TRBV11-2 with TRBJ2-7; D gene ambiguous. Trimming removed 4 bases at V and 2 bases at J, with 12 bases between. The CDR3 is 14 residues long. Germline CDR1 SGHAT, CDR2 FQNNGV. Written as DNA, the CDR3 is TGTGCCAGCAGCTACTCCGCAGGTACCTACGAGCAGTACTTC. Protein product: CASSYSAGTYEQYF.

The rearrangement links TRBV7-9 to TRBJ2-5; D is ambiguous. Germline CDR1 is SEHNR and CDR2 is FQNEAQ (reference sequence). The CDR3 spans 13 residues. Trimming took off 8 bases at V and 2 bases at J, with 12 bases between the two ends. In DNA form, the CDR3 reads TGTGCCAGCTCCCGAGCCAGTCAAGAGACCCAGTACTTC. Amino acids: CASSRASQETQYF. Full variable domain (outside the CDR3, taken from reference TRBV7-9 and TRBJ2-5): DTGVSQNPRHKITKRGQNVTFRCDPISEHNRLYWYRQTLGQGPEFLTYFQNEAQLEKSRLLSDRFSAERPKGSFSTLEIQRTEQGDSAMYLCASSRASQETQYFGPGTRLLVL.

The chain combines TRBV27 with TRBJ2-5; D uncertain. V was trimmed by 2 bases and J by 2 bases, leaving 12 bases between them. CDR1 MNHEY and CDR2 SMNVEV come from the germline V gene (reference sequence). The CDR3 consists of 15 residues. This chain's CDR3 is CASSLESRYQETQYF. Here the CDR3 DNA reads TGTGCCAGCAGTTTAGAGTCCAGGTATCAAGAGACCCAGTACTTC.

The genes are TRBV7-2 and TRBJ2-2; 7 positions agree with TRBD1. J lost 5 bases, V lost 4 bases, and 7 bases had no gene match. CDR3 length equals 15 residues. Germline assignment: CDR1 SGHTA and CDR2 FQGNSA. CDR3 in amino acids: CASSYGQADTGELFF. DNA of the CDR3: TGTGCCAGCAGCTACGGACAGGCGGATACCGGGGAGCTGTTTTTT.

The chain links TRBV6-5 to TRBJ1-1; no reliable D call. The germline V and J ends were trimmed by 2 bases and 3 bases, with 16 bases remaining between them. Germline V lookup: CDR1 MNHEY, CDR2 SVGAGI. CDR3 length equals 16 residues. The CDR3 protein is CASSYSGPLDDTEAFF. CDR3 bases: TGTGCCAGCAGTTACAGTGGACCGCTAGATGACACTGAAGCTTTCTTT.

V and J are TRBV4-1 and TRBJ1-4; 9 bases agree with TRBD1. The V gene's germline CDR1 is MGHRA and CDR2 YSYEKL. J gave up 0 bases and V 3 bases, and 5 bases lay outside the gene matches. The CDR3 extends over 17 amino acids. CDR3 protein: CASSQSGQGATNEKLFF. The CDR3 region has the DNA TGCGCCAGCAGCCAGTCGGGACAGGGCGCAACTAATGAAAAACTGTTTTTT.

This chain connects TRBV27 to TRBJ1-2; the D is unclear. The CDR3 contains 14 residues. Looked up from germline, CDR1 is MNHEY and CDR2 is SMNVEV (reference sequence). V was trimmed by 6 bases and J by 8 bases, leaving 19 bases between them. This CDR3 is CASSPTKYGVGYTF. Written as DNA, the CDR3 is TGTGCCAGCAGCCCTACTAAATATGGGGTCGGCTACACCTTC.

The chain couples TRBV4-1 to TRBJ1-1, with D uncertain. The CDR3 is 13 residues long. The V gene's germline CDR1 is MGHRA and CDR2 YSYEKL. With 1 base removed from V and 6 bases from J, the gap between germline ends came to 9 bases. The CDR3 reads CASSQAGSSEAFF. CDR3 coding DNA: TGCGCCAGCAGCCAAGCGGGGAGTTCTGAAGCTTTCTTT.

This chain links TRBV6-5 with TRBJ1-2; possible D gene TRBD1, 5 bases. The germline V and J ends were trimmed by 2 bases and 5 bases, with 15 bases remaining between them. Germline V gene data show CDR1 as MNHEY and CDR2 as SVGAGI. The CDR3 totals 15 residues. The CDR3 bases are TGTGCCAGCAGTTACAGGGGAACCGGCCGGTATGGCTACACCTTC. This translates into CASSYRGTGRYGYTF.

The chain has TRBV5-6 and TRBJ2-7; D gene unclear. Trimming left V 0 bases short and J 4 bases short, with 2 bases between. The CDR3 consists of 11 residues. Germline CDR1 SGHDT, CDR2 YYEEEE. CDR3 protein: CASSLGYEQYF. The CDR3 bases are TGTGCCAGCAGCTTGGGATACGAGCAGTACTTC.

The CDR3 spells CASSLQGRAGPGELFF. The CDR3 region has the DNA TGTGCCAGCAGTTTACAAGGCCGAGCGGGGCCGGGGGAGCTGTTTTTT. The chain combines TRBV28 with TRBJ2-2; 7 nucleotides match TRBD2. The length of the CDR3 is 16 residues. Germline values: CDR1 MDHEN, CDR2 SYDVKM. The V and J ends lost 2 bases and 8 bases, in that order; junction bases with no gene match: 11.

J is TRBJ2-5 and V is TRBV7-9, with 10 nucleotides matching TRBD2. V shed 0 bases and J 4 bases; nucleotides not matched to a gene: 2. The germline V gene has CDR1 SEHNR and CDR2 FQNEAQ (reference sequence). The CDR3 has 15 residues. In DNA, the CDR3 is TGTGCCAGCAGCTTAGCAGCGGGAGGGCGAGAGACCCAGTACTTC. Translating gives CASSLAAGGRETQYF.

DNA of the CDR3: TGTGCCAGCAGCAGAGCCGGGACTAGCGGATACAATGAGCAGTTCTTC. It is translated as CASSRAGTSGYNEQFF. This chain uses TRBV5-5 with TRBJ2-1; 11 bases agree with TRBD2. Germline lookup yields CDR1 SGHKS and CDR2 YYEKEE (reference sequence). V lost 4 bases and J lost 4; bases outside the gene matches: 7. There are 16 residues in the CDR3.

The chain is built from TRBV6-7 and TRBJ2-7, with D maybe TRBD1 (5 bases). TRBV6-7 is flagged as an ORF with uncertain function. Trimming removed 2 bases at V and 7 bases at J, with 15 bases between. The length of the CDR3 is 14 residues. The CDR3 loop is CASSYGQGIGEQYF. CDR3 in DNA: TGTGCCAGCAGTTACGGCCAGGGAATCGGAGAGCAGTACTTC.